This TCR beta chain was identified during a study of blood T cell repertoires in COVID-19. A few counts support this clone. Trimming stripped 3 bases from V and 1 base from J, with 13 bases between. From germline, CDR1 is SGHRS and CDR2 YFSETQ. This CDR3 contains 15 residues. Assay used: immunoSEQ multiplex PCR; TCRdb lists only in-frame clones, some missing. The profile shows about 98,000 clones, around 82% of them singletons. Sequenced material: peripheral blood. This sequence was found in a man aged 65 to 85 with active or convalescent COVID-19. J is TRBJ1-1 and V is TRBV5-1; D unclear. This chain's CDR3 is CASSWNGEWNTEAFF. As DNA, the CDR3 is TGCGCCAGCAGCTGGAACGGGGAGTGGAACACTGAAGCTTTCTTT.